This entry describes one T cell receptor (beta chain). With V trimmed by 0 bases and J by 8 bases, 5 bases remained unmatched. The CDR3 loop spans 15 amino acids. Germline V gene lookup returns CDR1 SGHRS and CDR2 YFSETQ. This entry belongs to a study of blood T cell repertoires in COVID-19. Turning to the study itself: T cells, B-cell-depleted T cells, or PBMCs provided the cDNA or gDNA that served as material.

Authors' analysis steps: Estimated nucleated cell counts came from reference gene primer amplification. The data were produced by immunoSEQ multiplex PCR, yet TCRdb's version contains in-frame clones alone and is incomplete. V and J calls and clone size are as listed in that table; D and trimming were resolved from the DNA. The sample records approximately 270,000 clones, 80% to 90% being singletons. The clonotype originates from a woman in her 70s with acute or convalescent COVID-19. The sequenced sample consisted of peripheral blood. The chain links TRBV5-1 to TRBJ1-2; TRBD1 aligns across 12 bases. CDR3: CASSLAGTGGRGYTF. The CDR3 region has the DNA TGCGCCAGCAGCTTGGCCGGGACAGGGGGCAGAGGCTACACCTTC.